This T cell receptor beta chain was identified during a study of vaccination and CD4 T cells after COVID-19. Treatment noted: roughly 11-day PBMC culture with coronavirus spike peptide pools or control peptides (ViraFEST assay). Of note for this clonotype: Its antigen remains unknown.

The study sequenced cultured CD4+ T cell DNA using the Oncomine TCR Beta short-read assay. TCRdb re-derived calls from the PCR reads in MiXCR, one entry per CDR3 protein. The table has 8,000 to 9,500 distinct CDR3 sequences, roughly three fifths seen once. CDR1 and CDR2 (germline): DFQATT, SNEGSKA (reference sequence). CDR3 size: 12 residues. V lost 0 bases, J lost 15 bases, and 15 bases lay in between. The chain uses TRBV20-1 and TRBJ2-1; D ambiguous. Source: cultured CD4+ T cells from blood, taken after SARS-CoV-2 vaccination. This clonotype originated in a human donor with COVID-19. CDR3 in amino acids: CSARDMKGGSFF. The CDR3 bases are TGCAGTGCTAGAGATATGAAGGGTGGGTCGTTCTTC.